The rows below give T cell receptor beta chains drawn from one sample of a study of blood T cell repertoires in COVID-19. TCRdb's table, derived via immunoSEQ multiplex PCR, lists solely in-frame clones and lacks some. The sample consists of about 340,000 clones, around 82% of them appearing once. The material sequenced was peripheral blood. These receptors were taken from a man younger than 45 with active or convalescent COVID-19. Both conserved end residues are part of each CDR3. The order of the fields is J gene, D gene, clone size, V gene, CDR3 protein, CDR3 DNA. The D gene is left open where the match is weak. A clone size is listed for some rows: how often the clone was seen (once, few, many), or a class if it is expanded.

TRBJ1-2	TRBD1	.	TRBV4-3	CASSQATVGDSTNYGYTF	TGCGCCAGCAGCCAAGCAACGGTAGGGGACAGCACTAACTATGGCTACACCTTC
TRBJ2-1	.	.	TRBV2	CASRAAEQFF	TGTGCCAGCAGGGCTGCTGAGCAGTTCTTC
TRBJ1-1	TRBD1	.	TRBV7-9	CASSPRTGGLAEAFF	TGTGCCAGCAGCCCGCGGACAGGTGGTTTGGCTGAAGCTTTCTTT
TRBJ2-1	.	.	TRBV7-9	CASSFQRTSYNEQFF	TGTGCCAGCAGCTTTCAGCGAACCTCCTACAATGAGCAGTTCTTC
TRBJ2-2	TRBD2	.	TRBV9	CASSVASSGGAIGELFF	TGTGCCAGCAGCGTAGCATCTAGCGGGGGGGCCATCGGGGAGCTGTTTTTT
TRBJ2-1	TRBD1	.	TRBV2	CARGRTGSFNEQFF	TGTGCCAGAGGTCGGACAGGGTCTTTCAATGAGCAGTTCTTC
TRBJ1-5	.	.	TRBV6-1	CASSEGQGGNNQPQHF	TGTGCCAGCAGTGAAGGGCAGGGAGGGAACAATCAGCCCCAGCATTTT
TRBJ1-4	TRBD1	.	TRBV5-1	CASKGQTNEKLFF	TGCGCCAGCAAGGGACAGACTAATGAAAAACTGTTTTTT
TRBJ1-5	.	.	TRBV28	CASMDGGQPQHF	TGTGCCAGCATGGACGGGGGTCAGCCCCAGCATTTT
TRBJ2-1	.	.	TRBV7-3	CASSLNSGNEQFF	TGTGCCAGCAGCTTAAATTCCGGCAATGAGCAGTTCTTC
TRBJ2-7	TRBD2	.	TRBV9	CASSPHGSGGPSYEQYF	TGTGCCAGCAGCCCCCACGGGAGCGGGGGTCCTTCCTACGAGCAGTACTTC
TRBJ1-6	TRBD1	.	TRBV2	CASSGRTGGRSPLHF	TGTGCCAGCAGTGGCCGTACAGGGGGCAGATCACCCCTCCACTTT
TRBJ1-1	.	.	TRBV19	CASNLGLGTEAFF	TGTGCCAGTAATCTGGGGCTAGGCACTGAAGCTTTCTTT
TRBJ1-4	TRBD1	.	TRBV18	CASSLTGEEKLFF	TGTGCCAGCTCACTTACAGGGGAAGAAAAACTGTTTTTT
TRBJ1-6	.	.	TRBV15	CATSREQGLGYNSPLHF	TGTGCCACCAGCAGAGAACAGGGCCTAGGGTATAATTCACCCCTCCACTTT
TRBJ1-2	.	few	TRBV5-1	CASTLSSRNYGYTF	TGCGCCAGCACCCTGTCCTCACGGAACTATGGCTACACCTTC
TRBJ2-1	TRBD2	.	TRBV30	CAWSKSGGAFGEQFF	TGTGCCTGGAGTAAGAGCGGGGGGGCTTTCGGTGAGCAGTTCTTC
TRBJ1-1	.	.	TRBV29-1	CSVEKWGETEAFF	TGCAGCGTTGAAAAATGGGGAGAGACTGAAGCTTTCTTT